Below, 18 T cell receptor beta chains from the same sample are listed, as sequenced in a study of CD8 T cells in ankylosing spondylitis. From the 5' RACE reads, TCRdb called clonotypes with MiXCR, one entry per CDR3 protein. In the table there are under 300,000 distinct CDR3 sequences, 8% to 9.5% of which are singletons. Sequencing input: blood, either unsorted or a sorted T cell fraction (not recorded which). These receptor sequences come from a male donor with ankylosing spondylitis or in good health (not recorded which).

This clonotype was recorded a few times. The chain uses TRBV18 and TRBJ2-3, with 7 bases matching TRBD1. From germline, CDR1 is KGHSH and CDR2 LQKENI. The CDR3 runs to 16 residues. With V trimmed by 2 bases and J by 4 bases, 9 bases remained unmatched. In nucleotides, the CDR3 is TGTGCCAGCTCACCAAAGTTCCGAGGGGGCCCAGATACGCAGTATTTT. Translating gives CASSPKFRGGPDTQYF.

This clonotype was seen repeatedly, ten times or more. This chain joins TRBV20-1 and TRBJ2-1; D remains ambiguous. The CDR3 runs 11 residues. Trimming took 3 bases from V and 9 from J, leaving 9 bases between them. Germline V gene sequence: CDR1 DFQATT, CDR2 SNEGSKA (reference sequence). The CDR3 spells CSARAVGEQFF. CDR3 in DNA: TGCAGTGCTAGGGCGGTGGGTGAGCAGTTCTTC.

This clonotype showed up many times. This sequence joins TRBV19 and TRBJ2-6; D unclear. Germline V gene sequence: CDR1 LNHDA, CDR2 SQIVND (reference sequence). Deletions cut 5 bases from V and 1 base from J, with 21 bases between. The CDR3 is 19 residues long. CDR3: CASSPNPLGVLSGANVLTF. DNA for the CDR3: TGTGCCAGTAGTCCAAACCCTTTAGGAGTCCTTTCTGGGGCCAACGTCCTGACTTTC.

This clonotype was seen ten or more times. The chain recombines TRBV5-1 with TRBJ2-2; D might be TRBD2 (6 bases). CDR1 SGHRS and CDR2 YFSETQ come from the germline V gene. Trimming cost V 5 bases and J 7 bases, with 15 bases left between them. CDR3 length: 14 amino acids. The CDR3 is CASRGSGVYGELFF. The CDR3 DNA is TGCGCCAGCAGGGGATCGGGAGTGTACGGGGAGCTGTTTTTT.

This clonotype was recorded at least ten times. The chain uses TRBV4-2 and TRBJ2-3; D might be TRBD1 (6 bases). This CDR3 spans 20 amino acids. The V end was cut by 1 base, the J end by 6 bases, with 29 bases between. Germline V gives CDR1 LGHNA, CDR2 YNFKEQ. The CDR3 protein is CASSQATLRPAASRGDTQYF. The CDR3 nucleotides are TGTGCCAGCAGCCAAGCTACGCTTCGCCCCGCCGCCTCGAGGGGGGATACGCAGTATTTT.

Ten or more counts support this clonotype. The J gene is TRBJ1-4, the V gene TRBV27; D is unresolved. Trimming took 8 bases from V and 6 from J, leaving 10 bases between them. This CDR3 has 12 amino acids. From germline, CDR1 is MNHEY and CDR2 SMNVEV (reference sequence). The CDR3 region has the DNA TGTGCCAGCGGATGGGCGGATGAAAAACTGTTTTTT. It specifies CASGWADEKLFF.

This clonotype has just a few counts. The V and J genes are TRBV7-9 and TRBJ1-2, with 8 bases aligning to TRBD1. Germline V gives CDR1 SEHNR, CDR2 FQNEAQ (reference sequence). The V segment lost 2 bases and the J segment 7 bases; nucleotides outside the gene matches: 6. The CDR3 contains 14 residues. This chain's CDR3 is CASSLKQGAVGYTF. The CDR3 coding sequence is TGTGCCAGCAGCTTAAAGCAGGGGGCGGTTGGCTACACCTTC.

This clonotype turned up a few times. The chain joins TRBV20-1 to TRBJ2-2; tentatively, D is TRBD2 (6 bases). This CDR3 is built from 14 residues. In germline, CDR1 is DFQATT, CDR2 SNEGSKA (reference sequence). Trimming shortened V by 4 bases and J by 4 bases, and 13 bases separated the two germline ends. DNA for the CDR3: TGCAGTGCTAACCGGGACTCCTTCACCGGGGAGCTGTTTTTT. It codes for CSANRDSFTGELFF.

This sequence joins TRBV7-3 and TRBJ2-1; 10 bases line up with TRBD2. Germline V gene data show CDR1 as SGHTA and CDR2 as FQGTGA. The V segment lost 4 bases and the J segment 0 bases; nucleotides outside the gene matches: 6. This CDR3 has 17 residues. CDR3 bases: TGTGCCAGCAGCTGGACTAGCGGAGGGAGCTCCTACAATGAGCAGTTCTTC. Translated, it gives CASSWTSGGSSYNEQFF.

This clonotype was recorded many times. The chain recombines TRBV6-1 with TRBJ1-1; TRBD1 might be the D (6 bases). V shed 0 bases and J shed 5 bases, with 10 bases lying between them. The V gene's germline CDR1 is MNHNS and CDR2 SASEGT. This CDR3 has 14 residues. Here the CDR3 reads CASSEAGQSTEAFF. The CDR3 DNA is TGTGCCAGCAGTGAAGCAGGACAGAGTACTGAAGCTTTCTTT.

The chain carries TRBV11-2 and TRBJ2-5; TRBD1 is a possible D gene (5 bases). The germline V gene has CDR1 SGHAT and CDR2 FQNNGV. The CDR3 runs to 13 residues. V gave up 4 bases and J gave up 2 bases, with 8 bases separating them. The chain's CDR3 is CASSSTVQETQYF. DNA for the CDR3: TGTGCCAGCAGCTCGACAGTTCAAGAGACCCAGTACTTC.

About this clonotype itself: A much more abundant neighbour one base away suggests this may be a read error. This chain uses TRBV5-1 with TRBJ1-5, with 7 bases aligning to TRBD1. Germline-derived CDR1 and CDR2 are SGHRS and YFSETQ. The CDR3 has 15 amino acids. DNA for the CDR3: TGCGCCAGCAGCTTGGAAGGGGACAGCAATCGGCCCCAGCATTTT. Encoded protein: CASSLEGDSNRPQHF.

This clonotype was counted many times. One junction end does not reproduce the germline sequence, and a read error may be involved. The chain is built from TRBV2 and TRBJ2-1; the match to TRBD2 covers 9 bases. Germline V gives CDR1 SNHLY, CDR2 FYNNEI. The CDR3 length is 14 residues. The DNA of the CDR3 is TGTGCCAGCAGCGCGGGGACTAGCTACAATGAACAGTTCTTC. It yields the protein CASSAGTSYNEQFF.

J is TRBJ2-1 and V is TRBV18, with D possibly matching TRBD1 (6 bases). The CDR3 covers 13 residues. Per the germline V gene, CDR1 is KGHSH and CDR2 is LQKENI. V shed 3 bases and J shed 7 bases, with 10 bases lying between them. As DNA, the CDR3 is TGTGCCAGCTCACCCGGGCAGGGGAATGAGCAGTTCTTC. Translated, it gives CASSPGQGNEQFF.

This clonotype was seen ten or more times. The genes are TRBV18 and TRBJ2-5, with D unclear. This CDR3 comprises 13 residues. Trimming removed 3 bases at V and 5 bases at J, with 10 bases between. From germline, CDR1 is KGHSH and CDR2 LQKENI. CDR3 residues: CASSPPTWETQYF. DNA for the CDR3: TGTGCCAGCTCACCTCCCACCTGGGAGACCCAGTACTTC.

This clonotype was seen ten or more times. The chain recombines TRBV20-1 with TRBJ1-4, with 9 bases matching TRBD1. V dropped 2 bases and J dropped 7; count of bases not matched to a gene: 5. The germline V gene encodes CDR1 DFQATT and CDR2 SNEGSKA (reference sequence). The CDR3 length is 14 residues. The CDR3 sequence: CSARPGQGGEKLFF. CDR3 DNA sequence: TGCAGTGCTAGACCGGGACAGGGAGGTGAAAAACTGTTTTTT.

The chain joins TRBV7-3 to TRBJ2-3; 7 bases line up with TRBD2. This CDR3 has 14 residues. Germline CDR1 and CDR2: SGHTA and FQGTGA. With 1 base clipped from V and 6 bases from J, the junction kept 4 bases outside the gene matches. DNA for the CDR3: TGTGCCAGCAGCTTAATCGGCGGGAGCGATACGCAGTATTTT. As protein: CASSLIGGSDTQYF.

This clonotype showed up many times. This chain uses TRBV20-1 with TRBJ1-1, with 8 bases identical to TRBD1. V was pared by 3 bases and J by 0 bases, with 6 bases of the junction left unmatched. The CDR3 loop spans 15 amino acids. Germline V gene sequence: CDR1 DFQATT, CDR2 SNEGSKA (reference sequence). CDR3 sequence: CSASPGTGMNTEAFF. The CDR3, as DNA: TGCAGTGCTAGCCCGGGGACAGGCATGAACACTGAAGCTTTCTTT.